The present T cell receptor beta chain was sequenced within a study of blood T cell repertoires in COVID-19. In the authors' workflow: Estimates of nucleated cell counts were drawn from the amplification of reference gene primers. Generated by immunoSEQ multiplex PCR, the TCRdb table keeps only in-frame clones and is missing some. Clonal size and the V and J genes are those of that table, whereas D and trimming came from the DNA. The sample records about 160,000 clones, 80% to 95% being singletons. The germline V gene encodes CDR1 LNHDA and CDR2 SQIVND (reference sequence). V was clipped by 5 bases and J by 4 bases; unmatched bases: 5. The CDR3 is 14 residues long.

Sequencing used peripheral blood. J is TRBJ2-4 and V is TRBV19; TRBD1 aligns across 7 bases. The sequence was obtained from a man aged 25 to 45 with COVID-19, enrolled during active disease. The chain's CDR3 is CASSYRDRKNIQYF. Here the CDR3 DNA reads TGTGCCAGTAGTTACCGGGACAGAAAAAACATTCAGTACTTC.